Below, 8 T cell receptor beta chains from the same sample are listed, as sequenced in a study of T cells expressing NK-cell markers. TCRdb re-called the 5' RACE reads; every CDR3 protein appears as one record, without DNA. The listing records approximately 550,000 distinct CDR3 sequences. The sample taken for sequencing was blood T cells: a sorted CD56 or NKG2C T cell subset, CD4+ or CD8+ T cells, or bulk PBMC T cells (not recorded which). Receptors originate from a man aged 18 to 30 in good health.

CDR3 residues: CASSRNLLGTEAFF. The chain recombines TRBV12-3 or TRBV12-4 with TRBJ1-1. This CDR3 region has 14 residues.

The genes are TRBV27 and TRBJ2-1; absent DNA, TCRdb's TRBD2 call cannot be checked. CDR1 is MNHEY and CDR2 is SMNVEV in the germline V gene (reference sequence). This CDR3 contains 17 residues. The CDR3 here is CASSGTSGLLSYNEQFF.

The chain carries TRBV28 and TRBJ2-3; there is no DNA to check the TCRdb D call of TRBD1. The CDR3 loop spans 16 amino acids. Germline V lookup: CDR1 MDHEN, CDR2 SYDVKM. This chain's CDR3 is CASNSRGGLSFRTQYF.

The V gene is TRBV12-3 or TRBV12-4, the J gene TRBJ1-1; checking the TCRdb D call of TRBD1 is not possible without DNA. The CDR3 is 14 residues long. CDR3 sequence reads: CASIVAGGDTEAFF.

The V gene is TRBV7-9, the J gene TRBJ2-6; checking the TCRdb D call of TRBD2 is not possible without DNA. Germline loops: CDR1 SEHNR, CDR2 FQNEAQ (reference sequence). The CDR3 has 16 residues. The CDR3 region is CAGKGGNRLGANVLTF.

V usage is TRBV5-6 and J usage is TRBJ2-6. CDR3 size: 17 residues. Germline V CDR1 and CDR2: SGHDT, YYEEEE. The CDR3 reads CASSLAGIISGANVLTF.

V gene TRBV20-1 combines with J gene TRBJ2-3; lacking DNA, the TRBD2 call made by TCRdb goes unchecked. CDR3 length: 13 amino acids. Germline loops: CDR1 DFQATT, CDR2 SNEGSKA (reference sequence). CDR3 residues: CSARDKRGYTQYF.

J is TRBJ2-2 and V is TRBV5-1; the TCRdb D gene call, TRBD1, has no DNA to confirm it. The CDR3 is 17 amino acids. Germline CDR1 reads SGHRS; CDR2 reads YFSETQ. The CDR3: CASSLGLGQPNTGELFF.